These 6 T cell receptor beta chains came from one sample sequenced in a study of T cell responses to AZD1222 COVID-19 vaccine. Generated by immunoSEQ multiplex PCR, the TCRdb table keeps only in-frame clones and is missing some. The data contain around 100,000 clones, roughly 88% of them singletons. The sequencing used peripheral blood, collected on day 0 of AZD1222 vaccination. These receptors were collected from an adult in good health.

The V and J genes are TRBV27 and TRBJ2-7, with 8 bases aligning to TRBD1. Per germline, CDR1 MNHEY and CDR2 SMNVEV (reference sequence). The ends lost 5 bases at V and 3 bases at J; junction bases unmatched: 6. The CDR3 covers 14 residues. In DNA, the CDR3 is TGTGCCAGCAGTCCCCGTACAGGGGGCTACGAGCAGTACTTC. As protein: CASSPRTGGYEQYF.

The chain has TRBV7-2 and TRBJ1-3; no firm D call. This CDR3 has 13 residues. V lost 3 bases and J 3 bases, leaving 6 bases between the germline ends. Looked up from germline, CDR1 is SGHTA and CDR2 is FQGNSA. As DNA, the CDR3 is TGTGCCAGCAGCTTCGGGTTTGGAAACACCATATATTTT. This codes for CASSFGFGNTIYF.

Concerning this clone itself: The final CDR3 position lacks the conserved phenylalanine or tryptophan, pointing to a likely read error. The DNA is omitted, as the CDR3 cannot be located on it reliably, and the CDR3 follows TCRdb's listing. The CDR3 region is CASSLKLEDITLS. V usage is TRBV12-3 or TRBV12-4 and J usage is TRBJ2-3. Counting both end residues, the CDR3 totals 13 amino acids.

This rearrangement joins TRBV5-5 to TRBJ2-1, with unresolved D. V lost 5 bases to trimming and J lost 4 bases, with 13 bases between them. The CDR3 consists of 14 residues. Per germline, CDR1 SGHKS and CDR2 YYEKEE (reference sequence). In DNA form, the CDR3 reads TGTGCCAGCAGTTCTGGCCCAGAATACAATGAGCAGTTCTTC. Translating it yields CASSSGPEYNEQFF.

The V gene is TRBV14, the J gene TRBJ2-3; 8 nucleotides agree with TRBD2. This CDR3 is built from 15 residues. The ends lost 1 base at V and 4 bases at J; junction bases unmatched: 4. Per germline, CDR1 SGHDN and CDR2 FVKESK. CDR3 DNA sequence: TGTGCCAGCAGCCAAGCGGGAGGGAAGGCAGATACGCAGTATTTT. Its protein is CASSQAGGKADTQYF. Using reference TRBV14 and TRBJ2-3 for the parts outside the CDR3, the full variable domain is EAGVTQFPSHSVIEKGQTVTLRCDPISGHDNLYWYRRVMGKEIKFLLHFVKESKQDESGMPNNRFLAERTGGTYSTLKVQPAELEDSGVYFCASSQAGGKADTQYFGPGTRLTVL.

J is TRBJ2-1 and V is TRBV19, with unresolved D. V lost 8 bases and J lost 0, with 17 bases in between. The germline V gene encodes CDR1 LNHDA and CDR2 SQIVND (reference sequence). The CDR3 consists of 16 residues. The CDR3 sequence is CASAPITASSYNEQFF. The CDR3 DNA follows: TGTGCCAGTGCCCCTATAACGGCTAGCTCCTACAATGAGCAGTTCTTC.